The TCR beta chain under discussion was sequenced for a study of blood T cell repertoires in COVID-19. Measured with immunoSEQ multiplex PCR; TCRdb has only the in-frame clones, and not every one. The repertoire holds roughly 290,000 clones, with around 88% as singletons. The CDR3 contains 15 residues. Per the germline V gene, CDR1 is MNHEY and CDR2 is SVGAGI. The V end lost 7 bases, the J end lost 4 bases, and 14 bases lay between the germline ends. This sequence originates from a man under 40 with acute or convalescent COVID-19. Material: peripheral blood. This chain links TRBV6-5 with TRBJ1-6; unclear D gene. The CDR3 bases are TGTGCCAGCACCCAACGGGGATCTTATAATTCACCCCTCCACTTT. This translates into CASTQRGSYNSPLHF.